This T cell receptor beta chain was retrieved from a study of vaccination effects on CD4 cells after COVID-19. Using immunoSEQ multiplex PCR, the repertoire was profiled, and TCRdb retains in-frame clones only, with some absent. The data show about 24,000 clones, around 63% seen once. Germline V lookup: CDR1 MGHDK, CDR2 SYGVNS. CDR3 length: 13 amino acids. Germline trimming cut 5 bases from V and 7 bases from J; bases unmatched to any gene: 5. Sequencing in the ViraFEST assay came after antigen-specific CD4+ T cells had been expanded with viral peptide pools, which were used to stimulate PBMC. Upon completion of about ten days in culture, CD4+ T cells were isolated. Each participant was administered two doses of either the BNT162b2 or the mRNA-1273 vaccine. Each culture had half its medium swapped for IL-2 medium on days 3 and 7. As regards this clone: Its antigen remains unidentified.

Study-level findings and limits: The vaccine-induced clones of healthy vaccinees included only 1 of 255 that cross-reacted with common cold coronaviruses.

This specimen was CD4+ T cells from PBMCs cultured with SARS-CoV-2 spike peptides, taken after COVID-19 vaccination. This TCR was sampled from a human donor who received a COVID-19 vaccine. The chain carries TRBV25-1 and TRBJ2-1, with 7 nucleotides matching TRBD2. CDR3 loop: CASSLSGGNEQFF. The CDR3, as DNA: TGTGCCAGCAGTCTATCGGGAGGTAATGAGCAGTTCTTC.